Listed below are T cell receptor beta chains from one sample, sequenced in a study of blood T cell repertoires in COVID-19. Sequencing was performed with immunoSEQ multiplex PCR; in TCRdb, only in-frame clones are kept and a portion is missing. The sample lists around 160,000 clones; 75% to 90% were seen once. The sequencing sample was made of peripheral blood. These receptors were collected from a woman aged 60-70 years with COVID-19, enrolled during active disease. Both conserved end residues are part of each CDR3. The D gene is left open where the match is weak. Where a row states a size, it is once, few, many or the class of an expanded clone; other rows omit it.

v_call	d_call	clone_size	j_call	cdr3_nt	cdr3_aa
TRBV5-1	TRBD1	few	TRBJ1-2	TGCGCCAGCGGGGACAGGGAAACCACCATCTATGGCTACACCTTC	CASGDRETTIYGYTF
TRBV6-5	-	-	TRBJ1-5	TGTGCCAGCAGTCCGCGTCATGGGGAGTGGCCCCAGCATTTT	CASSPRHGEWPQHF
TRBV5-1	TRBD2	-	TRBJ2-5	TGCGCCAGCAGCCCGCTGCTAGCGGGGGGACAAGAGACCCAGTACTTC	CASSPLLAGGQETQYF
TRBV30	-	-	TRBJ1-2	TGTGCCTGGGGGGGGCAAGGGCTAGGCTACACCTTC	CAWGGQGLGYTF
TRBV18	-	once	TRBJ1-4	TGTGCCAGCTCACCGCCAATCCGGGGGGGGGCGAGTCCTCCCGGGGAAAAACTGTTTTTT	CASSPPIRGGASPPGEKLFF
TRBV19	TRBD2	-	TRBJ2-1	TGTGCCAGTAGTATTCTGGGACTAGCGGGGCCATCTACCTACAATGAGCAGTTCTTC	CASSILGLAGPSTYNEQFF
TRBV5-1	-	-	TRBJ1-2	TGCGCCAGCAGCGCCTCAGGGTATAGCCCCTATGGCTACACCTTC	CASSASGYSPYGYTF
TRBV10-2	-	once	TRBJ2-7	TGCGCCAGCAGTGGTTCTGCAGGGGTCTTTTACGAGCAGTACTTC	CASSGSAGVFYEQYF
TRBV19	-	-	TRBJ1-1	TGTGCCAGTAGTATAGATGGGGGGGCGAACACTGAAGCTTTCTTT	CASSIDGGANTEAFF
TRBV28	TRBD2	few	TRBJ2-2	TGTGCCAGCAGTTTATGGTCCAGCGGGGACACCGGGGAGCTGTTTTTT	CASSLWSSGDTGELFF
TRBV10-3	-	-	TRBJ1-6	TGTGCCACTCAGGGGAACTATAATTCACCCCTCCACTTT	CATQGNYNSPLHF
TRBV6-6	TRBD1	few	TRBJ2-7	TGTGCCAGCAGTTACTCCGGGACAGCCTACGAGCAGTACTTC	CASSYSGTAYEQYF
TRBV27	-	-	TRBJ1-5	TGTGCCAGCAGTATAACACCAGATCAGCCCCAGCATTTT	CASSITPDQPQHF
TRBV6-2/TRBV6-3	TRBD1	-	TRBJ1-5	TGTGCCAGCAGCCTACAGGGGTCGAGCAATCAGCCCCAGCATTTT	CASSLQGSSNQPQHF
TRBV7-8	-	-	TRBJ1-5	TGTGCCAGCAGCTCGGTTGGGGGGAGAAGCAATCAGCCCCAGCATTTT	CASSSVGGRSNQPQHF
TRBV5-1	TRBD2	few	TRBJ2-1	TGCGCCAGCAGCCCCGACCGGGAGCGGGGTACCTACAATGAGCAGTTCTTC	CASSPDRERGTYNEQFF
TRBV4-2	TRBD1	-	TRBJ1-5	TGTGCCAGCAGCCAAGACAGGGGGAAGAATCAGCCCCAGCATTTT	CASSQDRGKNQPQHF
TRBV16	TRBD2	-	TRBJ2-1	TGTGCCAGCAGCCAGTACGACCCGACTAGCGGATACAATGAGCAGTTCTTC	CASSQYDPTSGYNEQFF
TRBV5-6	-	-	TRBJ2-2	TGTGCCAGCAGCTTGGTCGAAAACAGGCGCACCGGGGAGCTGTTTTTT	CASSLVENRRTGELFF
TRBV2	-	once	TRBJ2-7	TGTGCCAGCAGTGTTATCTCCTACGAGCAGTACTTC	CASSVISYEQYF
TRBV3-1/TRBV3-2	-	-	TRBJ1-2	TGTGCCAGCAGCCAAGGTCGAGGGAAAGGGGGCTACACCTTC	CASSQGRGKGGYTF
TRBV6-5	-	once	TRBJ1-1	TGTGCCAGCAGTTACGAGGACAGCGAAGCTTTCTTT	CASSYEDSEAFF
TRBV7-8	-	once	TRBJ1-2	TGTGCAGGAGCTACAGGATTCTATGGCTACACCTTC	CAGATGFYGYTF
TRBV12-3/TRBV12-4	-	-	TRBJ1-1	TGTGCCAGCAGCCTAAGAGGGATGAAAGCTTTCTTT	CASSLRGMKAFF
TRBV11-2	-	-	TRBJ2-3	TGTGCCAGCAGCTTAATAGCCGGCGATACGCAGTATTTT	CASSLIAGDTQYF
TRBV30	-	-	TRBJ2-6	TGTGCCTGGGGACTCCCTGGACTAAATTTATGCCGCTCTGGGGCCAACGTCCTGACTTTC	CAWGLPGLNLCRSGANVLTF
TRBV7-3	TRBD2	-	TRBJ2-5	TGTGCCAGCAGCGAGACTAGCGGGGGGGCCGAGACCCAGTACTTC	CASSETSGGAETQYF
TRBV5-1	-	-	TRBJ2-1	TGCGCCAGTAAGAGGGTGGACGGCGAGCAGTTCTTC	CASKRVDGEQFF